These 9 T cell receptor beta chains came from one sample sequenced in a study of T cell clones after liver transplantation. The assay was immunoSEQ multiplex PCR, and TCRdb's table has in-frame clones only and misses some. Seen here are approximately 51,000 clones, about 67% observed once, and the top ten hold about a tenth. Source: CD4+ T cells from blood, taken about 56 months after liver transplant. The receptor source for this set is a human patient who received a liver transplant. Some T cells may have originated in the graft donor.

The rearrangement links TRBV18 to TRBJ1-3; tentative D call: TRBD1 (5 bases). CDR1 and CDR2 from the germline V gene are KGHSH and LQKENI. This CDR3 is 17 amino acids long. Trimming pared 0 bases from V and 0 bases from J, leaving 12 bases between. As DNA, the CDR3 is TGTGCCAGCTCACCACCTTCGGGACGGAGCTCTGGAAACACCATATATTTT. It yields the protein CASSPPSGRSSGNTIYF.

The DNA for the CDR3 is TGTGCCAGCAATCGGGGGGCTCAAGATACGCAGTATTTT. It is translated as CASNRGAQDTQYF. The chain links TRBV6-6 to TRBJ2-3; perhaps TRBD2 as D (7 bases). This CDR3 has 13 residues. V was pared by 7 bases and J by 5 bases, with 13 bases between. Germline V gene data show CDR1 as MNHNY and CDR2 as SVGAGI (reference sequence).

Concerning this clone itself: The sample carries other DNA sequences with the same CDR3. V and J are TRBV11-2 and TRBJ1-1, with D unresolved. The CDR3 is 14 amino acids. Germline V gene data show CDR1 as SGHAT and CDR2 as FQNNGV. V gave up 3 bases and J gave up 0 bases, with 8 bases separating them. Here the CDR3 DNA reads TGTGCCAGCAGCTTGGAGCGATTGAACACTGAAGCTTTCTTT. It yields the protein CASSLERLNTEAFF. Looking up the rest from reference TRBV11-2 and TRBJ1-1 gives the full variable domain: EAGVAQSPRYKIIEKRQSVAFWCNPISGHATLYWYQQILGQGPKLLIQFQNNGVVDDSQLPKDRFSAERLKGVDSTLKIQPAKLEDSAVYLCASSLERLNTEAFFGQGTRLTVV.

Written as DNA, the CDR3 is TGCGCCAGCAGCTTGGCCCAAGGGGGAAACACCGGGGAGCTGTTTTTT. Residues: CASSLAQGGNTGELFF. The chain employs TRBV5-1 and TRBJ2-2; perhaps TRBD1 as D (6 bases). The CDR3 contains 16 residues. V was clipped by 0 bases and J by 2 bases, with 11 bases between them. Germline lookup yields CDR1 SGHRS and CDR2 YFSETQ.

This chain connects TRBV28 to TRBJ1-1, with TRBD1 as a possible D gene (5 bases). There are 12 residues in the CDR3. Germline assignment: CDR1 MDHEN and CDR2 SYDVKM. Trimming pared 6 bases from V and 4 bases from J, leaving 9 bases between. CDR3 sequence reads: CASSDRATEAFF. The CDR3 DNA is TGTGCCAGCAGCGACAGAGCCACTGAAGCTTTCTTT.

This chain joins TRBV4-2 and TRBJ1-2, with D perhaps TRBD1 (5 bases). V was trimmed by 2 bases and J by 3 bases, leaving 7 bases between them. The CDR3 consists of 13 residues. Germline V CDR1 and CDR2: LGHNA, YNFKEQ. The CDR3 loop is CASSQTGDYGYTF. The CDR3 nucleotides are TGTGCCAGCAGCCAAACGGGGGACTATGGCTACACCTTC.

The J gene is TRBJ2-5, the V gene TRBV2, with 11 bases matching TRBD1. This CDR3 has 16 amino acids. Germline trimming cut 7 bases from V and 5 bases from J; bases unmatched to any gene: 12. Germline CDR1 is SNHLY and CDR2 is FYNNEI. CDR3 amino acids: CASTGGQGVDWETQYF. The CDR3 DNA follows: TGTGCCAGCACCGGGGGACAGGGGGTAGATTGGGAGACCCAGTACTTC.

V gene TRBV5-6 combines with J gene TRBJ1-4; D is uncertain. Germline V gene data show CDR1 as SGHDT and CDR2 as YYEEEE. This CDR3 region has 15 residues. Trimming stripped 4 bases from V and 0 bases from J, with 10 bases between. This CDR3 reads CASSPEQTTNEKLFF. CDR3 nucleotide sequence: TGTGCCAGCAGCCCGGAACAGACAACTAATGAAAAACTGTTTTTT. Full variable domain (missing parts from reference TRBV5-6 and TRBJ1-4): DAGVTQSPTHLIKTRGQQVTLRCSPKSGHDTVSWYQQALGQGPQFIFQYYEEEERQRGNFPDRFSGHQFPNYSSELNVNALLLGDSALYLCASSPEQTTNEKLFFGSGTQLSVL.

CDR3 bases: TGTGCCAGCAGCTTATGGCATATTGCAACTAATGAAAAACTGTTTTTT. Translating it yields CASSLWHIATNEKLFF. The V gene is TRBV7-2, the J gene TRBJ1-4; D is unclear. Trimming took 2 bases from V and 0 from J, leaving 10 bases between them. This CDR3 has 16 residues. Per the germline V gene, CDR1 is SGHTA and CDR2 is FQGNSA.